This T cell receptor (beta chain) was retrieved from a study of lymphopenia after photon versus proton radiotherapy. Findings and caveats of the study: In patients who died, overall survival fell as post-nadir TCR diversity dropped more. After lymphocyte nadir, photon-treated repertoires showed oligoclonal expansion, especially CD8+ Temra. Better survival with proton therapy was suggested as possible, not demonstrated. Relative stability marked proton patients; photon patients lost diversity and naive cells.

V lost 2 bases and J lost 6; bases outside the gene matches: 4. The CDR3 is 14 residues long. Germline V gene sequence: CDR1 ENHRY, CDR2 SYGVKD. Generated by immunoSEQ multiplex PCR, the TCRdb table keeps only in-frame clones and is missing some. The sample comprises 25,000 to 35,000 clones, 85% to 90% of which are singletons, and around 7% rests with the top ten. Comment on this clone: The antigen is unknown.

The chain is built from TRBV10-3 and TRBJ2-4; 7 bases agree with TRBD1. This TCR derives from a woman in her 70s with pancreatic cancer. Some clones in this sample may be carry-over from other donors' samples. The sample was peripheral blood, taken from a patient treated with proton-based radiotherapy. CDR3 in amino acids: CAISEGDRVNIQYF. In DNA form, the CDR3 reads TGTGCCATCAGTGAGGGTGACAGGGTAAACATTCAGTACTTC.